Listed below are T cell receptor beta chains from one sample, sequenced in a study of T cells in localized non-small cell lung cancer. Here immunoSEQ multiplex PCR was the method, and the copy in TCRdb shows in-frame clones only, minus some. The sample yields 30,000 to 40,000 clones, 86% seen once. The sample here was peripheral blood mononuclear cells, taken before any cancer treatment. The receptors derive from a male donor aged 60 or over with stage II lung adenocarcinoma. Each CDR3 is given with its conserved first and last residue. D genes are given only for firm matches. Size tells how often a clone was seen (once, few, many) or the class of an expanded clone, and some rows leave it out.

j_gene: TRBJ2-1; abundance: NA; d_gene: NA; v_gene: TRBV5-1; CDR3nt: TGCGCCAGCAGCCCCGAGGGGTCAACAGGTAGGGAGCAGTTCTTC; CDR3aa: CASSPEGSTGREQFF
j_gene: TRBJ2-1; abundance: NA; d_gene: TRBD2; v_gene: TRBV28; CDR3nt: TGTGCCAGCAGTGCTAGCGGGAGGGCCAGGGAGCAGTTCTTC; CDR3aa: CASSASGRAREQFF
j_gene: TRBJ1-6; abundance: NA; d_gene: TRBD1; v_gene: TRBV30; CDR3nt: TGTGCCTGGAGTCTCCTGGACAGGGGACCCCTCCACTTT; CDR3aa: CAWSLLDRGPLHF
j_gene: TRBJ2-1; abundance: NA; d_gene: TRBD2; v_gene: TRBV6-5; CDR3nt: TGTGCCAGCAGTCGGACTAGCCGAGGGGATAATGAGCAGTTCTTC; CDR3aa: CASSRTSRGDNEQFF
j_gene: TRBJ2-7; abundance: few; d_gene: NA; v_gene: TRBV10-1; CDR3nt: TGCGCCAGCAGTACCATGGGGAAGGGCCGGTACGAGCAGTACTTC; CDR3aa: CASSTMGKGRYEQYF
j_gene: TRBJ1-5; abundance: NA; d_gene: NA; v_gene: TRBV2; CDR3nt: TGTGCCAGCAGGGAGTGGGGGTGGGGGTTGAGAAGCAATCAGCCCCAGCATTTT; CDR3aa: CASREWGWGLRSNQPQHF
j_gene: TRBJ2-1; abundance: NA; d_gene: NA; v_gene: TRBV7-9; CDR3nt: TGTGCCAGCAGCCCCCTCAGCAGCAATGAGCAGTTCTTC; CDR3aa: CASSPLSSNEQFF
j_gene: TRBJ2-7; abundance: NA; d_gene: TRBD2; v_gene: TRBV7-2; CDR3nt: TGTGCCAGCAGCTCCAGGACTAGCGGGAGTAGGTACGAGCAGTACTTC; CDR3aa: CASSSRTSGSRYEQYF
j_gene: TRBJ1-1; abundance: once; d_gene: NA; v_gene: TRBV5-4; CDR3nt: TGTGCCAGCAGACCTGACAGTTCACTTGAAGCTTTCTTT; CDR3aa: CASRPDSSLEAFF
j_gene: TRBJ1-5; abundance: few; d_gene: NA; v_gene: TRBV7-8; CDR3nt: TGTGCCAGCAGCTTAGACGGGCCTTATAGCAATCAGCCCCAGCATTTT; CDR3aa: CASSLDGPYSNQPQHF
j_gene: TRBJ2-7; abundance: NA; d_gene: NA; v_gene: TRBV5-4; CDR3nt: NA; CDR3aa: CASSFGPGQSYEQYF